This T cell receptor beta chain was retrieved from a study of blood T cell repertoires in COVID-19. About the research overall: Samples taken during acute and convalescent COVID-19 were collected in the United States, Italy and Spain.

V gave up 1 base and J gave up 4 bases; unmatched junction bases: 6. CDR1 is GTSNPN, CDR2 SVGIG, per germline (reference sequence). CDR3 size: 14 residues. This clone was detected a few times. The age range of participants was about 18 to 100 years, with residence in more than 20 US areas. Cohorts were determined from participant-reported clinical history. In the source study's methods: Nucleated cell number was recorded as an estimate derived from reference gene primer amplification. Profiling relied on immunoSEQ multiplex PCR, and the TCRdb table lists in-frame clones only, not all of them. Clone size and the V and J calls come from that table; the DNA yielded D and trimming. The data show 200,000 to 300,000 clones, 85% to 90% seen once.

This TCR was recovered from a woman younger than 45 with acute COVID-19. The chain links TRBV30 to TRBJ1-2; the match to TRBD1 covers 7 bases. Sequenced material: PBMCs or T cells enriched from blood (not recorded which). CDR3 amino acids: CAWSGDRVPYGYTF. For the CDR3, the DNA is TGTGCCTGGAGTGGTGACAGGGTTCCCTATGGCTACACCTTC.